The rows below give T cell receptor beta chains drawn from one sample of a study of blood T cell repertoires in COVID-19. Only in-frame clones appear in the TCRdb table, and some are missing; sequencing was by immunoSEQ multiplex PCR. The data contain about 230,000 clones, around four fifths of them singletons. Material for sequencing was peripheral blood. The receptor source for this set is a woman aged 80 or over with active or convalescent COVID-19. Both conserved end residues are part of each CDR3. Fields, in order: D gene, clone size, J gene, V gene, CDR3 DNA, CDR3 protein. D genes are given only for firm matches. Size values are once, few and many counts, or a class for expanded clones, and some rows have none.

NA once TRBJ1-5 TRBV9 TGTGCCAGCAGCGTAGGTCTAGACCAGCCCCAGCATTTT CASSVGLDQPQHF
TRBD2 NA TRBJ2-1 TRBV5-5 TGTGCCAGCAGCTTGGGCGGGAGCACCCACAATGAGCAGTTCTTC CASSLGGSTHNEQFF
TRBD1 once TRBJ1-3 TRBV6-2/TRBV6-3 TGTGCCAGCAGCCGCGATGACAGGGGGCTTGGAAACACCATATATTTT CASSRDDRGLGNTIYF
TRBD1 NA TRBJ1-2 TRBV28 TGTGCCAGCAGTCTGCCGCGACAGGGATCGTATGGCTACACCTTC CASSLPRQGSYGYTF
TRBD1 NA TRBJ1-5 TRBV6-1 TGTGCCAGCAGTGTTGAATACAGGGGGAACAATCAGCCCCAGCATTTT CASSVEYRGNNQPQHF
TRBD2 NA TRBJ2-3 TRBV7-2 TGTGCCAGCAGCACCCCGTCTAGCGGGGGGCACACAGATACGCAGTATTTT CASSTPSSGGHTDTQYF
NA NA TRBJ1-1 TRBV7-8 TGTGCCAGCAGCCCAGGGGTCCTTGAAGCTTTCTTT CASSPGVLEAFF
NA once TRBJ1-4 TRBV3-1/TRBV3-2 TGTGCCAGCGGTAAACAGGGAAGTGAAAAACTGTTTTTT CASGKQGSEKLFF
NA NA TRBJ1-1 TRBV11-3 TGTGCCAGCAGCCAGGGTGACAGGTCCTCTGAAGCTTTCTTT CASSQGDRSSEAFF
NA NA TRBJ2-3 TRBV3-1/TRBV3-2 TGTGCCAGCAGCCAAAGAGCGGAGCACACAGATACGCAGTATTTT CASSQRAEHTDTQYF
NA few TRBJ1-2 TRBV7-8 TGTGCCAGCAGCTTAACAGGGACACTCGTGGAGAACTATGGCTACACCTTC CASSLTGTLVENYGYTF
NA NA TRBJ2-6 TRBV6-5 TGTGCCAGCAGCCGACAGGTTTCTGGGGCCAACGTCCTGACTTTC CASSRQVSGANVLTF
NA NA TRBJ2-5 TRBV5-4 TGTGCCAGCAGCCCCGCCCGGGGTCGAGAGACCCAGTACTTC CASSPARGRETQYF
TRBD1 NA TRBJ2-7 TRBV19 TGTGCCAGTAGTCCCGGGACAGTTAGCTACGAGCAGTACTTC CASSPGTVSYEQYF
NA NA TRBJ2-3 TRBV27 TGTGCCAGCAGTCTCCGGAGAGCGGTGGGTTTTACAGATACGCAGTATTTT CASSLRRAVGFTDTQYF
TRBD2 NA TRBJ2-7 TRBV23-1 TGCGCCCTCCCCGGGACTAGCGGGAGAGGATTGGTCCACGAGCAGTACTTC CALPGTSGRGLVHEQYF
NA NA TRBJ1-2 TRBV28 TGTGCCAGCAGTTTATCGGAGGGGAGGGATGGCTACACCTTC CASSLSEGRDGYTF
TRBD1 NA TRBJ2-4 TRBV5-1 TGCGCCAGCAGCACAGACGGGACAGCCCAACAGGGAGCCAAAAACATTCAGTACTTC CASSTDGTAQQGAKNIQYF
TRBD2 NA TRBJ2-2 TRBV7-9 TGTGCCAGCAGCTTAGGACTAGCGGGAGGTACCGGGGAGCTGTTTTTT CASSLGLAGGTGELFF
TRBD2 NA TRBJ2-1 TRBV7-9 TGTGCCAGCAGCTTTGGGCGGGAGTGGAACAATGAGCAGTTCTTC CASSFGREWNNEQFF
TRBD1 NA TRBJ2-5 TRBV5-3 TGTGCCAGAAGCCTGCCAGACAGGGGACGGGAGACCCAGTACTTC CARSLPDRGRETQYF
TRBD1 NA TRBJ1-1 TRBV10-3 TGTGCCGTCAGAACCGGGACAGAGAACACTGAAGCTTTCTTT CAVRTGTENTEAFF
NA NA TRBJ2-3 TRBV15 TGTGCCACCAGCAAATGGGGCCCGAGCACAGATACGCAGTATTTT CATSKWGPSTDTQYF
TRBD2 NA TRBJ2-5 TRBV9 TGTGCCAGCAGCTCGGGGACTAGCGGGGGGGCCTTGGAGACCCAGTACTTC CASSSGTSGGALETQYF
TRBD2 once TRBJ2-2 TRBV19 TGTGCCAGTAGTATAGGGACTAGCGGGGAGATCACCGGGGAGCTGTTTTTT CASSIGTSGEITGELFF
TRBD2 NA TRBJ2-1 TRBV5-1 TGCGCCAGCAGGTTGGCGGGGGGGTACTCTGAGCAGTTCTTC CASRLAGGYSEQFF
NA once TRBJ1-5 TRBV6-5 TGTGCCAGCAGTTATCTTGTCGGTCAGCCCCAGCATTTT CASSYLVGQPQHF
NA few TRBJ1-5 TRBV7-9 TGTGCCAGCACCATTGGGGGGATAGAACAGCCCCAGCATTTT CASTIGGIEQPQHF
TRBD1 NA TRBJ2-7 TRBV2 TGTGCCAGCAGTACCGGGACAGGGAGCTACGAGCAGTACTTC CASSTGTGSYEQYF
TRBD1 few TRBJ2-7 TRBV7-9 TGTGCCAGCAGCTTAACAGGGGGAATCGGCTACGAGCAGTACTTC CASSLTGGIGYEQYF
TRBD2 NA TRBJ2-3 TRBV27 TGTGCCAGCAGTTTATCCCTAGCGGGAGTAGCAGATACGCAGTATTTT CASSLSLAGVADTQYF
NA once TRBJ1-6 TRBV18 TGTGCCAGCTCACCAGGGGCCCAAGGTTCACCCCTCCACTTT CASSPGAQGSPLHF
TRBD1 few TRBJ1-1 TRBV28 TGTGCCAGCAGTAGAAACAGGGGGCGCGGCACTGAAGCTTTCTTT CASSRNRGRGTEAFF
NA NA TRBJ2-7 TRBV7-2 TGTGCCAGCAGCTTACGGAGCTACGAGCAGTACTTC CASSLRSYEQYF
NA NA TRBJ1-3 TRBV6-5 TGTGCCAGCAGCCATGGAAACACCATATATTTT CASSHGNTIYF
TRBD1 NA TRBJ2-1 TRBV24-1 TGTGCCACCAGTGATGCAACTACAGGGGATGAGCAGTTCTTC CATSDATTGDEQFF
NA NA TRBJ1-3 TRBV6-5 TGTGCCAGTTCGCAGGGGAAGTATGGAAACACCATATATTTT CASSQGKYGNTIYF
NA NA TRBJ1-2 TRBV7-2 TGTGCCAGCAGCTTAGCGTCGGGGGAGGCAAAAAGTGGCTACACCTTC CASSLASGEAKSGYTF
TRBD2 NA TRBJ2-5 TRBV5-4 TGTGCCAGCAGCGCCGCCTCGGGGGGAGAGACCCAGTACTTC CASSAASGGETQYF
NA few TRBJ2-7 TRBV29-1 TGCAGCGTTGAAGAGGCAGCTCGGGGGAAGGATATGGAGCAGTACTTC CSVEEAARGKDMEQYF
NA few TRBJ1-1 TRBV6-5 TGTGCCAGCAGGATCGTGTTTTCGCGGCCTGAAGCTTTCTTT CASRIVFSRPEAFF
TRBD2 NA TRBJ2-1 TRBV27 TGTGCCAGCAGTTCCACGACTAGCGGGAGGACTCATGAGCAGTTCTTC CASSSTTSGRTHEQFF
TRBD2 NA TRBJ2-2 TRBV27 TGTGCCAGCAGTTTATGGGGACTAGCAGTCGTCTCGGACACCGGGGAGCTGTTTTTT CASSLWGLAVVSDTGELFF
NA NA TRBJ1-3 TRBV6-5 TGTGCCAGCAGGCTCCAGCAGGGTGGAGGAAACACCATATATTTT CASRLQQGGGNTIYF
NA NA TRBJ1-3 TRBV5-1 TGCGCCAGCAGCTTGGCCGGGGGGATAGGAGGAAACACCATATATTTT CASSLAGGIGGNTIYF
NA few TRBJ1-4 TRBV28 TGTGCCAGCAGAGACAGAGCTAATGAAAAACTGTTTTTT CASRDRANEKLFF
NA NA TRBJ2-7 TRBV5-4 TGTGCCAGCAGCTTGGCCGAGGGCGGGTACGAGCAGTACTTC CASSLAEGGYEQYF
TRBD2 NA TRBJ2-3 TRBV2 TGTGCCAGCAATCCTTCTAGCGGGGGTGGGGATACGCAGTATTTT CASNPSSGGGDTQYF
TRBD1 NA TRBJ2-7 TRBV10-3 TGTGCCATCAGACCAAACAGGGGGCGCGACTACGAGCAGTACTTC CAIRPNRGRDYEQYF
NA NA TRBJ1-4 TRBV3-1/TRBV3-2 TGTGCCAGCAGCCAGAGCGGTGGAGGGTATGAAAAACTGTTTTTT CASSQSGGGYEKLFF
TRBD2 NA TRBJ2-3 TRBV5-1 TGCGCCAGCAGCTTGAACCGTATGAGGATAGCGGGGCTGGATACGCAGTATTTT CASSLNRMRIAGLDTQYF
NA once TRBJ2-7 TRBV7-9 TGTGCCAGCAGCTTACGGACAGGGACTATAGACGAGCAGTACTTC CASSLRTGTIDEQYF
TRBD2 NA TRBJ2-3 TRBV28 TGTGCCAGCAGTGCTAGCGGGGGGGCGGCAGATACGCAGTATTTT CASSASGGAADTQYF
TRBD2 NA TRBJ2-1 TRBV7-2 TGTGCCAGCAGCCCTGGACTAGCGGGGGGTAGGTATGAGCAGTTCTTC CASSPGLAGGRYEQFF